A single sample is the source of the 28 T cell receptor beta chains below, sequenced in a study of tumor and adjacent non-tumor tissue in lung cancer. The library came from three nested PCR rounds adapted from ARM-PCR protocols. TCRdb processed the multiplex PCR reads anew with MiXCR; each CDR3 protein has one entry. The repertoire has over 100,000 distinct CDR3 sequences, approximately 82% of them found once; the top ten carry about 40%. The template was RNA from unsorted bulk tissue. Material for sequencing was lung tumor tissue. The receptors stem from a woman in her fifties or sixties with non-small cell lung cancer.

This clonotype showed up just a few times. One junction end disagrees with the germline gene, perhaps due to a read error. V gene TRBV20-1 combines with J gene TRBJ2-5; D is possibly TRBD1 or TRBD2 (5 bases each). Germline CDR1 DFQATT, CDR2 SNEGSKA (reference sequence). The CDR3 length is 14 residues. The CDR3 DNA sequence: TGCAGTGCTAGGGAATGGGGACGACAAGAGACCCAGCACTTC. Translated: CSAREWGRQETQHF.

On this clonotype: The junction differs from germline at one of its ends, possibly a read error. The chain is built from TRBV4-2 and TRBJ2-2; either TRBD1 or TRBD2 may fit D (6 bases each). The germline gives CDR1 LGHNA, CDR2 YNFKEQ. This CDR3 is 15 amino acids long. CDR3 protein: CVSSQEWGARRELFF. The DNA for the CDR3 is TGTGTCAGCAGCCAAGAGTGGGGGGCAAGGCGGGAGCTGTTTTTT.

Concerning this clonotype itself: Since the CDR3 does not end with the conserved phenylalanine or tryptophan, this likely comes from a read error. CDR3 sequence: CASSSFRGNAYDQYL. CDR3 sequence (DNA): TGTGCCAGCAGTTCTTTCCGAGGGAACGCCTACGATCAGTACCTC. The rearrangement links TRBV28 to TRBJ2-7; a weak D match, TRBD2 (5 bases). The CDR3 loop spans 15 amino acids. CDR1 and CDR2 (germline): MDHEN, SYDVKM.

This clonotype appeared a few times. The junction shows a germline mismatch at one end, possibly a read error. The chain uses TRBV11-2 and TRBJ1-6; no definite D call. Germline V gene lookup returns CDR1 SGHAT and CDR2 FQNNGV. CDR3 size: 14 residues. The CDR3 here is CASSLEASNSSLHF. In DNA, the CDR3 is TGTGCCAGCAGCCTAGAAGCTAGTAATTCATCCCTCCACTTT.

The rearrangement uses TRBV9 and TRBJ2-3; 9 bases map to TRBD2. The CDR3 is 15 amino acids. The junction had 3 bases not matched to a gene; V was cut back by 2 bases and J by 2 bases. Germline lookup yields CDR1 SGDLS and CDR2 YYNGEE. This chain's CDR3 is CASSVGTSYTDTQYF. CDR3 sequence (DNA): TGTGCCAGCAGCGTCGGGACTAGCTACACAGATACGCAGTATTTT. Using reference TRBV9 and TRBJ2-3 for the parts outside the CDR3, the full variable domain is DSGVTQTPKHLITATGQRVTLRCSPRSGDLSVYWYQQSLDQGLQFLIQYYNGEERAKGNILERFSAQQFPDLHSELNLSSLELGDSALYFCASSVGTSYTDTQYFGPGTRLTVL.

The CDR3 DNA reads TGCAGCGGAGAATCATGCAGGCAAGAGACCCAGTACTTC. Translated: CSGESCRQETQYF. V is TRBV29-1 and J is TRBJ2-5; D call uncertain. With 7 bases removed from V and 2 bases from J, the gap between germline ends came to 14 bases. This CDR3 contains 13 residues. Germline V gives CDR1 SQVTM, CDR2 ANQGSEA.

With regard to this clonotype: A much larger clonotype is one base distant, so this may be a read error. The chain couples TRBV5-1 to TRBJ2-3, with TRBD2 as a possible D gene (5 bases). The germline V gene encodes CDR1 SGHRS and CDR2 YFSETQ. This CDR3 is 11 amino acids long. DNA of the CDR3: TGCACCAGCAGCTTGGAGGCTACGCAGTATTTT. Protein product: CTSSLEATQYF.

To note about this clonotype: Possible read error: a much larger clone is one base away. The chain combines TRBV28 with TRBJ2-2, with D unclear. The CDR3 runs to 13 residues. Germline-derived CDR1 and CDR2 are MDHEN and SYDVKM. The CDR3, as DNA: TGTGTCAGCAGTCTAGATTCCACCGGGGAGCTGTTTTTT. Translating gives CVSSLDSTGELFF.

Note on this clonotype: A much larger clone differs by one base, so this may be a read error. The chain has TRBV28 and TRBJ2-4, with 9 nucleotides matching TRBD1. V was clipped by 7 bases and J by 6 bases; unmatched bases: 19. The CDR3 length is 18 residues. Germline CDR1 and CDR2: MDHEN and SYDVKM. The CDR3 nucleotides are TGTGCCAGCAATACAGACACAGGGGGCGCTGGTCGGGGAAACATTCAGTACTTC. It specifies CASNTDTGGAGRGNIQYF.

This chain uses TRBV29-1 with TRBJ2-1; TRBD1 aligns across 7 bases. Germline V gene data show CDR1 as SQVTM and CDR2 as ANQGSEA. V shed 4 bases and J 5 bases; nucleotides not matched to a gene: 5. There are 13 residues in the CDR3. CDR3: CSVAITGDNEQFF. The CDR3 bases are TGCAGCGTTGCAATAACAGGGGACAATGAGCAGTTCTTC.

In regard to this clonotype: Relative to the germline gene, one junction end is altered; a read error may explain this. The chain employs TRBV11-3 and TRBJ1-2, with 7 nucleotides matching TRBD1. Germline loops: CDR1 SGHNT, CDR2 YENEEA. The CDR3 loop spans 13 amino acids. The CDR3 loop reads CPSSPDRDHGYTF. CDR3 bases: TGTCCCAGCAGCCCAGACAGGGACCATGGCTACACATTC.

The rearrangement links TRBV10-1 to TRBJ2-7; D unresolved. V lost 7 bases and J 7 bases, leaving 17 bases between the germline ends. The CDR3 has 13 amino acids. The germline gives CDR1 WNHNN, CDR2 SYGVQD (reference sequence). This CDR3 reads CASTVQRRTEQYF. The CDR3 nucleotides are TGCGCCAGCACTGTGCAGAGACGAACTGAGCAGTACTTC.

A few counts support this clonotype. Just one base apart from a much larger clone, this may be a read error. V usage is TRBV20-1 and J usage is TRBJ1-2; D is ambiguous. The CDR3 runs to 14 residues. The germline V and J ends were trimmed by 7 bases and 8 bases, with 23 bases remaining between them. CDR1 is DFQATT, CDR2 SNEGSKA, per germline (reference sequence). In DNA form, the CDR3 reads TGCAGTGTTAGGGCCCTGGGAGTGGAGGGAGGCTACACCTTC. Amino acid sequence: CSVRALGVEGGYTF.

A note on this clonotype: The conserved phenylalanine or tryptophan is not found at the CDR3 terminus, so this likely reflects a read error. The CDR3 bases are TGTGCCAGCTGTAAGCGGGAGAGCTCCTACAATGAGCAGTTCCCC. Protein sequence: CASCKRESSYNEQFP. This chain connects TRBV6-2 or TRBV6-3 to TRBJ2-1, with 8 bases matching TRBD2. The CDR3 spans 15 residues. The junction had 6 bases not matched to a gene; V was cut back by 8 bases and J by 0 bases. Germline values: CDR1 MNHEY, CDR2 SVGEGT.

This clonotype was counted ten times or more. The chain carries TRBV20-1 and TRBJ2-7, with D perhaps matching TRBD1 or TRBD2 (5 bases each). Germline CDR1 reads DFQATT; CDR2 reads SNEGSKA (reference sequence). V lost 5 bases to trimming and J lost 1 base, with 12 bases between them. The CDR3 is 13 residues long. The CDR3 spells CSADGDLSYEQYF. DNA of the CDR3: TGCAGTGCTGACGGGGACCTTTCCTACGAGCAGTACTTC.

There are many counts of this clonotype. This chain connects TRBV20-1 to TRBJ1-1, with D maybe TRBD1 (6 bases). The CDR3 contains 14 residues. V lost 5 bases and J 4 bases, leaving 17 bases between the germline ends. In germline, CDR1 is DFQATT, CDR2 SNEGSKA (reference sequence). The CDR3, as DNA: TGCAGTGCTCGGGTTCTGGGGGCGAGCACTGAAGCTTTCTTT. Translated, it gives CSARVLGASTEAFF.

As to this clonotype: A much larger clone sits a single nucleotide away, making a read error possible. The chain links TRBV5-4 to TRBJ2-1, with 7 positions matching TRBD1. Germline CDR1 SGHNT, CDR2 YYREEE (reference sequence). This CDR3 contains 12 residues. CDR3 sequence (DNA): TGTGACAGCAGGCTAAACAGGGGCCTGCCGTTCTTC. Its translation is CDSRLNRGLPFF. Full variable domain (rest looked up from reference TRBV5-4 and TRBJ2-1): ETGVTQSPTHLIKTRGQQVTLRCSSQSGHNTVSWYQQALGQGPQFIFQYYREEENGRGNFPPRFSGLQFPNYSSELNVNALELDDSALYLCDSRLNRGLPFFGPGTRLTVL.

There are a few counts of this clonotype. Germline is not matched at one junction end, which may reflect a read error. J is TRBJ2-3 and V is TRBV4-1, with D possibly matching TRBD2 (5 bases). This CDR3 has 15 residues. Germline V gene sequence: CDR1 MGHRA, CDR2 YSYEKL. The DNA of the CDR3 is TGCGCCAGCAGCCAAAGAGGGCTCAGCACTGATACGCACTATTTT. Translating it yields CASSQRGLSTDTHYF.

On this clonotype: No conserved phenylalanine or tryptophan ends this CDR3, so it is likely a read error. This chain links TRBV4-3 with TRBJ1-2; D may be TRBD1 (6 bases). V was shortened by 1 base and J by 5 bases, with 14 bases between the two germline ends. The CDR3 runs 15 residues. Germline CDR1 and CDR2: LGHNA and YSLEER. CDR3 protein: CASSQGVGGSYGYTL. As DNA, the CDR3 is TGCGCCAGCAGCCAAGGGGTAGGGGGTTCTTATGGCTACACCCTC.

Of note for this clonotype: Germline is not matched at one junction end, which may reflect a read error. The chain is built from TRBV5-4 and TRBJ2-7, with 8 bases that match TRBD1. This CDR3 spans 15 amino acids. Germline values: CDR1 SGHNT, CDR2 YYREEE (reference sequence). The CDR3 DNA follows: TGTGCCAGCAACAGCCACGGACAGGGTCGATACGTGCAGTACTTC. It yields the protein CASNSHGQGRYVQYF.

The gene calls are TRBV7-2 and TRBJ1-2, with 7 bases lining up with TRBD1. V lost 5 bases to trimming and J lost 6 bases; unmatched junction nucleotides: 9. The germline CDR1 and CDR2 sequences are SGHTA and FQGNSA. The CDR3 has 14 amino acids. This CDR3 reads CASSKRQGTNGYTF. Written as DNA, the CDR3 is TGTGCCAGCAGCAAGAGACAGGGTACAAATGGCTACACCTTC. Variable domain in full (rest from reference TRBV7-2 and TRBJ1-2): GAGVSQSPSNKVTEKGKDVELRCDPISGHTALYWYRQSLGQGLEFLIYFQGNSAPDKSGLPSDRFSAERTGGSVSTLTIQRTQQEDSAVYLCASSKRQGTNGYTFGSGTRLTVV.

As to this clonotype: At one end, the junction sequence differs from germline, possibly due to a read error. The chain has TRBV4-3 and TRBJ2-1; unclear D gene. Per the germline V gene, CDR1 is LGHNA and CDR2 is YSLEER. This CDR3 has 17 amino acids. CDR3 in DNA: TGCGCCAGTAGCCAAGATTTCGAGACCAACTCGGGCAATGAGCAGTTCTTC. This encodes CASSQDFETNSGNEQFF.

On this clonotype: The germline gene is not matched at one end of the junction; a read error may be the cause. This CDR3 is CANSLYSYKQYF. The DNA for the CDR3 is TGTGCCAACAGTCTATACTCCTACAAGCAGTACTTC. The rearrangement uses TRBV12-3 or TRBV12-4 and TRBJ2-7; D gene uncertain. The CDR3 covers 12 residues.

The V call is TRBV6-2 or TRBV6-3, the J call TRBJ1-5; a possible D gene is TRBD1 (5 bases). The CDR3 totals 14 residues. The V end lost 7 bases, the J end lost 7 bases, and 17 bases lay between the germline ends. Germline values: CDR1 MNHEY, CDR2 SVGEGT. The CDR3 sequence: CASTGRGKEQPQHF. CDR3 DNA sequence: TGTGCCAGCACGGGTAGGGGAAAGGAGCAGCCCCAGCATTTT.

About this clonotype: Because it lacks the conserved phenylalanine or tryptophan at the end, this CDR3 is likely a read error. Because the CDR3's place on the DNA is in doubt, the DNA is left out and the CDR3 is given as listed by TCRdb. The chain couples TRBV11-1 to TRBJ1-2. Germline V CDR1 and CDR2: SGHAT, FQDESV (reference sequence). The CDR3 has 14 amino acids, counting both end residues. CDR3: CASRSQGPLYGYAV.

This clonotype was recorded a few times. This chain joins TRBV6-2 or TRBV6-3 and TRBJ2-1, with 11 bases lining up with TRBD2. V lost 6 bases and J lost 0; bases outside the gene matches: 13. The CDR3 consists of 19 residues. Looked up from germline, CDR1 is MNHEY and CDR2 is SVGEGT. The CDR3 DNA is TGTGCCAGCAGCCGCAATAAAGGACTAGCGGGTAGCTCCTACAATGAGCAGTTCTTC. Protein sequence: CASSRNKGLAGSSYNEQFF.

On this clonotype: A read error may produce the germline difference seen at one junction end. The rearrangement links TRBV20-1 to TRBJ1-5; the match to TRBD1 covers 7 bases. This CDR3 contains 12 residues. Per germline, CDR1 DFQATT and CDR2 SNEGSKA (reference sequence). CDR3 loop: CSGQEGNRPQHF. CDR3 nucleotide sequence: TGTAGCGGACAGGAGGGAAATCGGCCCCAGCATTTT.

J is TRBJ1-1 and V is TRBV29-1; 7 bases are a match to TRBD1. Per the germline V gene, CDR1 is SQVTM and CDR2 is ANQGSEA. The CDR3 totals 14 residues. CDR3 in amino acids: CIVGPDVTGFEAFF. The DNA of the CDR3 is TGCATTGTTGGTCCCGATGTGACAGGGTTTGAAGCTTTCTTT. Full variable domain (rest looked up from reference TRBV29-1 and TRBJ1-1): SAVISQKPSRDICQRGTSLTIQCQVDSQVTMMFWYRQQPGQSLTLIATANQGSEATYESGFVIDKFPISRPNLTFSTLTVSNMSPEDSSIYLCIVGPDVTGFEAFFGQGTRLTVV.